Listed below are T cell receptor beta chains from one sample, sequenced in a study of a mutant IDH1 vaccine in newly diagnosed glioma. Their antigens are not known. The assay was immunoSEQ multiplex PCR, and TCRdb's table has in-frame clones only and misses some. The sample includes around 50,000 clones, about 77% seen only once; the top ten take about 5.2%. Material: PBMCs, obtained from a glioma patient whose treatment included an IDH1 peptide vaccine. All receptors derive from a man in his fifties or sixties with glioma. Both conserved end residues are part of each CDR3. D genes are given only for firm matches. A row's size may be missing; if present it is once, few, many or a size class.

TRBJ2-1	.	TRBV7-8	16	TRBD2	TGTGCCAGCAGCAAAAGCGGGCTAGCGGCCTACAATGAGCAGTTCTTC	CASSKSGLAAYNEQFF
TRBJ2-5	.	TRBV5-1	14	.	TGCGCCAGCAGCTTGGGTACAATAGGAGAGACCCAGTACTTC	CASSLGTIGETQYF
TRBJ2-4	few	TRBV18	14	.	TGTGCCAGCTCACCACCTAGTACCAAAAACATTCAGTACTTC	CASSPPSTKNIQYF
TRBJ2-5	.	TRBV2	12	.	TGTGCCAGCAGTACCGACCGAGGGACCCAGTACTTC	CASSTDRGTQYF
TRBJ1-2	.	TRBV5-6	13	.	TGTGCCAGCAGAACGGACACAAACTATGGCTACACCTTC	CASRTDTNYGYTF
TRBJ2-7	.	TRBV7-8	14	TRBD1	TGTGCCAGCAGCGCCCGGGACAGCTCCTACGAGCAGTACTTC	CASSARDSSYEQYF
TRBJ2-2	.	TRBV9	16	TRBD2	TGTGCCAGCAGCGCTACGGGGGGAAAAAACACCGGGGAGCTGTTTTTT	CASSATGGKNTGELFF
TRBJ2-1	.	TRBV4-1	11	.	TGCGCCAGCAGCCAAGACAATGAGCAGTTCTTC	CASSQDNEQFF
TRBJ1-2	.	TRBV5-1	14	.	TGCGCCAGCAGCTTGGCGGAGGGAATTCATGGCTACACCTTC	CASSLAEGIHGYTF
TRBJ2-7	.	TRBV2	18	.	TGTGCCAGCAAACTCGTCTTAAGGGGGGGATTGGGAACCTACGAGCAGTACTTC	CASKLVLRGGLGTYEQYF
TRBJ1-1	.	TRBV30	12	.	TGTGCCTGGGGTCGTCTAAACACTGAAGCTTTCTTT	CAWGRLNTEAFF
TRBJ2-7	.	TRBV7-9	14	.	TGTGCCAGCAGCTTTGGGCAGAGGGACTACGAGCAGTACTTC	CASSFGQRDYEQYF
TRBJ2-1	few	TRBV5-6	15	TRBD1	TGTGCCAGCAGCAGGACAGGGGGGGCCTACAATGAGCAGTTCTTC	CASSRTGGAYNEQFF
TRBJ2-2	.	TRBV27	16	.	TGTGCCAGCAGTCCCGACAGGAGCCCTAGGACCGGGGAGCTGTTTTTT	CASSPDRSPRTGELFF
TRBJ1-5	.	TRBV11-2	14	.	TGTGCCAGCAGCTTAGGAGGGAGGAGACAGCCCCAGCATTTT	CASSLGGRRQPQHF